Below are 19 T cell receptor beta chains sequenced from a single sample in a study of blood T cell repertoires in COVID-19. Sequencing was performed with immunoSEQ multiplex PCR; in TCRdb, only in-frame clones are kept and a portion is missing. Altogether some 200,000 clones are present, roughly 86% being singletons, with the ten largest covering more than 10%. The source material was peripheral blood. Every receptor here comes from a woman aged 40 to 50 with acute or convalescent COVID-19.

This clone was counted once. This chain links TRBV7-9 with TRBJ2-7; 11 bases line up with TRBD2. V shed 5 bases and J 3 bases; nucleotides not matched to a gene: 3. The CDR3 has 14 residues. Germline V gives CDR1 SEHNR, CDR2 FQNEAQ (reference sequence). In DNA, the CDR3 is TGTGCCAGCAGCCTTAGCGGGAGGGTCTACGAGCAGTACTTC. Protein product: CASSLSGRVYEQYF.

The chain has TRBV10-1 and TRBJ2-3; possible D gene TRBD1, 6 bases. CDR3 length equals 15 residues. The germline V gene has CDR1 WNHNN and CDR2 SYGVQD (reference sequence). V gave up 6 bases and J gave up 2 bases, with 15 bases separating them. CDR3 loop: CASRKRGISTDTQYF. DNA for the CDR3: TGCGCCAGCAGGAAGAGGGGGATTTCCACAGATACGCAGTATTTT.

V and J are TRBV5-1 and TRBJ2-1; D is possibly TRBD2 (6 bases). This CDR3 spans 19 amino acids. Between the trimmed V and J ends, which lost 4 bases and 4 bases, there was a span of 27 bases. Germline V CDR1 and CDR2: SGHRS, YFSETQ. CDR3 in amino acids: CASSTPTAGGANLYNEQFF. The CDR3, as DNA: TGCGCCAGCAGCACCCCGACAGCCGGAGGGGCCAACCTTTACAATGAGCAGTTCTTC.

The chain uses TRBV6-2 or TRBV6-3 and TRBJ1-5; 9 nucleotides line up with TRBD1. CDR3 length: 14 amino acids. After removal of 5 bases from V and 6 bases from J, the junction contained 5 bases not matched to a gene. The germline V gene encodes CDR1 MNHEY and CDR2 SVGEGT. The CDR3 sequence: CASSPGTGTQPQHF. Written as DNA, the CDR3 is TGTGCCAGCAGTCCCGGGACAGGGACTCAGCCCCAGCATTTT.

The CDR3 reads CASSPPTGVGYGYTF. For the CDR3, the DNA is TGTGCCAGCAGCCCGCCCACGGGGGTTGGGTATGGCTACACCTTC. The rearrangement links TRBV5-6 to TRBJ1-2, with D possibly being TRBD1 (5 bases). This CDR3 is 15 amino acids long. Germline-derived CDR1 and CDR2 are SGHDT and YYEEEE. V was cut by 4 bases and J by 5 bases, with 18 bases left in between.

In this sample, this clone turned up a few times. The chain uses TRBV29-1 and TRBJ1-1; D ambiguous. V dropped 0 bases and J dropped 1 base, with 6 bases sitting between them. In germline, CDR1 is SQVTM, CDR2 ANQGSEA. The CDR3 extends over 13 amino acids. CDR3: CSVEDQANTEAFF. In DNA, the CDR3 is TGCAGCGTTGAAGACCAGGCGAACACTGAAGCTTTCTTT.

This chain uses TRBV5-1 with TRBJ2-4; tentative D call: TRBD1 (5 bases). The CDR3 extends over 13 amino acids. Germline V gene lookup returns CDR1 SGHRS and CDR2 YFSETQ. The V and J ends lost 3 bases and 5 bases respectively, with 9 bases between them. In nucleotides, the CDR3 is TGCGCCAGCAGCTCGCTGACAGAAAACATTCAGTACTTC. This sequence encodes CASSSLTENIQYF.

The rearrangement uses TRBV12-5 and TRBJ2-7, with D perhaps matching TRBD1 (5 bases). Trimming removed 0 bases from V and 6 bases from J, with 6 bases in between. Germline V gene sequence: CDR1 LGHNT, CDR2 FRNRAP. The CDR3 contains 12 residues. The CDR3 DNA is TGTGCTAGTGGTTTGGTACAGGCCGAGCAGTACTTC. Encoded protein: CASGLVQAEQYF.

This clone was seen a few times. The V and J genes are TRBV5-1 and TRBJ2-2; D remains unclear. Deletions cut 1 base from V and 4 bases from J, with 5 bases between. CDR1 and CDR2 from the germline V gene are SGHRS and YFSETQ. The length of the CDR3 is 13 residues. CDR3 sequence (DNA): TGCGCCAGCAGCTTGTTAGTCACCGGGGAGCTGTTTTTT. Translated: CASSLLVTGELFF.

This sequence joins TRBV9 and TRBJ2-1, with TRBD2 matching 10 bases. V shed 0 bases and J 10 bases; nucleotides not matched to a gene: 1. The CDR3 covers 13 residues. Germline V gene data show CDR1 as SGDLS and CDR2 as YYNGEE. The CDR3 region is CASSVVLAGEQFF. For the CDR3, the DNA is TGTGCCAGCAGCGTAGTACTAGCGGGGGAGCAGTTCTTC. Variable domain in full (rest from reference TRBV9 and TRBJ2-1): DSGVTQTPKHLITATGQRVTLRCSPRSGDLSVYWYQQSLDQGLQFLIQYYNGEERAKGNILERFSAQQFPDLHSELNLSSLELGDSALYFCASSVVLAGEQFFGPGTRLTVL.

This chain uses TRBV29-1 with TRBJ1-2, with a possible D match to TRBD1 (5 bases). The V gene lost 6 bases and the J gene lost 3 bases, with 20 bases spanning the gap. This CDR3 spans 15 amino acids. Germline V gene lookup returns CDR1 SQVTM and CDR2 ANQGSEA. In nucleotides, the CDR3 is TGCAGCGTCGAGGGATTCAGGGAGGACTACTATGGCTACACCTTC. Protein sequence: CSVEGFREDYYGYTF.

V usage is TRBV5-6 and J usage is TRBJ2-2; TRBD1 matches at 10 bases. Losses at the gene ends were 2 bases for V and 8 bases for J; bases not matched to a gene: 3. The germline V gene has CDR1 SGHDT and CDR2 YYEEEE. The CDR3 runs to 14 residues. As DNA, the CDR3 is TGTGCCAGCAGCTTCGGACAGGGGGTAGGGGAGCTGTTTTTT. It is translated as CASSFGQGVGELFF.

The chain recombines TRBV9 with TRBJ2-7; 10 bases match TRBD1. J was trimmed by 6 bases and V by 3 bases; bases with no gene match: 6. CDR3 length: 14 amino acids. Germline-derived CDR1 and CDR2 are SGDLS and YYNGEE. This CDR3 reads CASSASWTGGEQYF. CDR3 in DNA: TGTGCCAGCAGCGCCTCCTGGACAGGGGGCGAGCAGTACTTC.

V and J are TRBV14 and TRBJ2-7; D possibly corresponds to TRBD1 (5 bases). The V and J ends lost 4 bases and 4 bases respectively, with 29 bases between them. The CDR3 sequence is 19 residues long. Per the germline V gene, CDR1 is SGHDN and CDR2 is FVKESK. CDR3 coding DNA: TGTGCCAGCAGCCCTCGGTATAGGGGCGCCCAGGGAACGTTGTACGAGCAGTACTTC. Translating it yields CASSPRYRGAQGTLYEQYF. The variable domain in full, with the rest retrieved from reference TRBV14 and TRBJ2-7, is EAGVTQFPSHSVIEKGQTVTLRCDPISGHDNLYWYRRVMGKEIKFLLHFVKESKQDESGMPNNRFLAERTGGTYSTLKVQPAELEDSGVYFCASSPRYRGAQGTLYEQYFGPGTRLTVT.

This chain uses TRBV21-1 with TRBJ1-3. TRBV21-1 is noted as a pseudogene. The CDR3 is made up of 16 amino acids. CDR3 sequence reads: CASSTPAVPSGNTIYF. The DNA for the CDR3 is TGTGCCAGCAGCACCCCCGCGGTCCCCTCTGGAAACACCATATATTTT.

The CDR3 here is CASSAQYRGKFPIQYF. CDR3 DNA sequence: TGTGCCAGCAGTGCCCAGTACAGGGGAAAGTTCCCCATTCAGTACTTC. The chain recombines TRBV6-1 with TRBJ2-4; 7 positions agree with TRBD1. Per germline, CDR1 MNHNS and CDR2 SASEGT. The CDR3 extends over 16 amino acids. V shed 4 bases, J shed 9 bases, and the junction held 15 bases outside the gene matches.

Remarks on this clone: Other DNA sequences of this sample code for an identical CDR3. The CDR3 sequence: CASSPTSGGTDTQYF. In DNA, the CDR3 is TGTGCCAGCTCACCAACTAGCGGGGGCACAGATACGCAGTATTTT. V usage is TRBV18 and J usage is TRBJ2-3; the match to TRBD2 covers 10 bases. The V segment lost 2 bases and the J segment 1 base; nucleotides outside the gene matches: 0. The CDR3 extends over 15 amino acids. Germline values: CDR1 KGHSH, CDR2 LQKENI. Using reference TRBV18 and TRBJ2-3 for the parts outside the CDR3, the full variable domain is NAGVMQNPRHLVRRRGQEARLRCSPMKGHSHVYWYRQLPEEGLKFMVYLQKENIIDESGMPKERFSAEFPKEGPSILRIQQVVRGDSAAYFCASSPTSGGTDTQYFGPGTRLTVL.

This clone was seen just once. The chain couples TRBV15 to TRBJ1-3; D is ambiguous. The CDR3 consists of 15 residues. CDR1 is LNHNV, CDR2 YYDKDF, per germline (reference sequence). The V gene lost 0 bases and the J gene lost 0 bases, with 6 bases spanning the gap. Here the CDR3 reads CATSRDGYSGNTIYF. The DNA for the CDR3 is TGTGCCACCAGCAGAGACGGGTACTCTGGAAACACCATATATTTT.

The chain joins TRBV19 to TRBJ2-1, with 11 nucleotides matching TRBD2. The CDR3 is 18 residues long. The V gene end was trimmed by 4 bases and the J gene end by 3 bases; junction bases not matched to a gene: 11. CDR1 LNHDA and CDR2 SQIVND come from the germline V gene (reference sequence). CDR3 residues: CASSSEASGRTLYNEQFF. The CDR3 nucleotides are TGTGCCAGTAGTAGTGAGGCTAGCGGGAGGACTCTCTACAATGAGCAGTTCTTC.